A single TCR beta chain is shown here with its context. This entry belongs to a study of blood T cell repertoires in COVID-19. Across the study: Collection of acute and convalescent COVID-19 samples took place in the United States, Italy and Spain.

The CDR3 is 16 amino acids. Per germline, CDR1 SGHRS and CDR2 YFSETQ. The V end lost 3 bases, the J end lost 0 bases, and 15 bases lay between the germline ends. Clones were sequenced by immunoSEQ multiplex PCR, and TCRdb holds only the in-frame ones, with some missing. The sample yields about 370,000 clones, more than 85% seen once. The sequencing sample was made of PBMCs or T cells enriched from blood (not recorded which). The rearrangement links TRBV5-1 to TRBJ1-1, with D tentatively TRBD1 (6 bases). The TCR sequence derives from a woman aged 40 to 49 who had been exposed to COVID-19. The CDR3 region is CASSYIQGRMNTEAFF. The CDR3, as DNA: TGCGCCAGCAGCTACATACAGGGTAGGATGAACACTGAAGCTTTCTTT. Looking up the rest from reference TRBV5-1 and TRBJ1-1 gives the full variable domain: KAGVTQTPRYLIKTRGQQVTLSCSPISGHRSVSWYQQTPGQGLQFLFEYFSETQRNKGNFPGRFSGRQFSNSRSEMNVSTLELGDSALYLCASSYIQGRMNTEAFFGQGTRLTVV.